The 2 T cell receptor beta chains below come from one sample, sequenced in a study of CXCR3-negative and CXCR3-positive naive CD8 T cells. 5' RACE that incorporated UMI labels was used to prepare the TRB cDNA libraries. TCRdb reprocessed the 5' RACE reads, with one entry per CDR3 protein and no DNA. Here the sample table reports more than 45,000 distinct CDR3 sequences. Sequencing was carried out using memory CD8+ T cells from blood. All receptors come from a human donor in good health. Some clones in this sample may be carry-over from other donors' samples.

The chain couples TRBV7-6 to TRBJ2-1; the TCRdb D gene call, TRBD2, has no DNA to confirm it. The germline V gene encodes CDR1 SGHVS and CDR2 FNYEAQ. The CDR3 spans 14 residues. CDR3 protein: CASSPQVEGNEQFF.

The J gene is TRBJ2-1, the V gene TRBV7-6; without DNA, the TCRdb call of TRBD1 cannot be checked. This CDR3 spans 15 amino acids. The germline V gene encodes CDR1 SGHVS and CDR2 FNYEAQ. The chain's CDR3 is CASSFEPGDYNEQFF.